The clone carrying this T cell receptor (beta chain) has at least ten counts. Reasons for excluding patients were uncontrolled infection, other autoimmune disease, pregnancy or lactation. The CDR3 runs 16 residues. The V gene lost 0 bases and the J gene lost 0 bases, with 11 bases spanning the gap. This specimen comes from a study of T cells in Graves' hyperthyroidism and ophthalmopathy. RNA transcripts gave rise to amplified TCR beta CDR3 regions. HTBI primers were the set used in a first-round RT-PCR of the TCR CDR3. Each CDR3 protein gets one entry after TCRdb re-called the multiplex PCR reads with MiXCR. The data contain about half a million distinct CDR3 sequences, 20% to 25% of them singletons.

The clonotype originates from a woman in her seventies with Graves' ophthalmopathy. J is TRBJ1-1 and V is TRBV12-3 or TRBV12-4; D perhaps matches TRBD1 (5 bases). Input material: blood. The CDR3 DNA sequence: TGTGCCAGCAGTTTAGCCCTGGCCAGGGTGAACACTGAAGCTTTCTTT. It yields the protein CASSLALARVNTEAFF.